The 12 T cell receptor beta chains presented below share a single source sample, sequenced in a study of response to subunit inactivated influenza vaccine. TCRdb independently ran MiXCR on the RT-PCR reads; one entry per CDR3 protein. The sample yields fewer than 800,000 distinct CDR3 sequences, approximately 15% seen once. The material was PBMCs from blood, obtained less than 13 days after vaccination. Every receptor here comes from a man aged 45 to 65 who received an inactivated influenza vaccine.

This sequence joins TRBV14 and TRBJ2-1; D call uncertain. V was shortened by 0 bases and J by 3 bases, with 12 bases between the two germline ends. The CDR3 is 16 residues long. Germline CDR1 is SGHDN and CDR2 is FVKESK. CDR3 residues: CASSQDLGQIYNEQFF. The CDR3 DNA is TGTGCCAGCAGCCAAGATCTAGGGCAGATCTACAATGAGCAGTTCTTC.

This clonotype has ten or more counts. CDR3 protein: CASSLLIPDREGTDTQYF. Here the CDR3 DNA reads TGTGCCAGCAGTTTATTGATCCCCGACAGGGAGGGGACAGATACGCAGTATTTT. The gene calls are TRBV28 and TRBJ2-3; tentatively, D is TRBD1 or TRBD2 (7 bases each). This CDR3 is built from 18 residues. Trimming removed 1 base at V and 3 bases at J, with 20 bases between. The V gene's germline CDR1 is MDHEN and CDR2 SYDVKM.

This clonotype was counted many times. The genes are TRBV15 and TRBJ2-2; TRBD1 agrees at 7 bases. Germline trimming cut 1 base from V and 1 base from J; bases unmatched to any gene: 6. The CDR3 covers 17 residues. Germline lookup yields CDR1 LNHNV and CDR2 YYDKDF (reference sequence). The CDR3 region is CATSRGGHRGNTGELFF. For the CDR3, the DNA is TGTGCCACCAGCAGAGGAGGCCACAGGGGGAACACCGGGGAGCTGTTTTTT.

The V call is TRBV12-3 or TRBV12-4, the J call TRBJ2-5, with TRBD2 matching 9 bases. The CDR3 loop spans 14 amino acids. V dropped 5 bases and J dropped 4; count of bases not matched to a gene: 5. This CDR3 is CASSGSGGRETQYF. The CDR3 DNA reads as TGTGCCAGCAGTGGGAGCGGGGGGCGAGAGACCCAGTACTTC.

The chain joins TRBV7-6 to TRBJ2-2; no clear D gene. The V gene lost 1 base and the J gene lost 6 bases, with 9 bases spanning the gap. The CDR3 is 14 amino acids. The germline V gene encodes CDR1 SGHVS and CDR2 FNYEAQ. CDR3 in DNA: TGTGCCAGCAGCTTAGGGGTCAAATCCGGGGAGCTGTTTTTT. This sequence encodes CASSLGVKSGELFF.

This clonotype was detected ten times or more. V gene TRBV20-1 combines with J gene TRBJ1-4; tentative D call: TRBD1 (5 bases). The CDR3 is made up of 15 amino acids. CDR1 is DFQATT and CDR2 is SNEGSKA in the germline V gene (reference sequence). Trimming shortened V by 3 bases and J by 3 bases, and 14 bases separated the two germline ends. CDR3 coding DNA: TGCAGTGCTAGCCTTTGGGGGGAAGCTAATGAAAAACTGTTTTTT. Translation: CSASLWGEANEKLFF.

This clonotype has more than one count but fewer than ten. This chain connects TRBV7-3 to TRBJ2-2; perhaps TRBD1 as D (5 bases). The CDR3 contains 17 residues. CDR1 and CDR2 (germline): SGHTA, FQGTGA. Trimming shortened V by 5 bases and J by 0 bases, and 16 bases separated the two germline ends. The CDR3 sequence is CASSLKGWTTNTGELFF. The CDR3 nucleotides are TGTGCCAGCAGCCTAAAGGGGTGGACGACGAACACCGGGGAGCTGTTTTTT.

This sequence joins TRBV29-1 and TRBJ2-3; the match to TRBD2 covers 12 bases. CDR1 and CDR2 (germline): SQVTM, ANQGSEA. CDR3 length equals 15 residues. Germline trimming cut 4 bases from V and 0 bases from J; bases unmatched to any gene: 2. The CDR3 DNA is TGCAGCGTTGCCCTAGCGGGAGGGAGCACAGATACGCAGTATTTT. It specifies CSVALAGGSTDTQYF.

The genes are TRBV6-1 and TRBJ2-1; 14 bases align to TRBD2. This CDR3 contains 15 residues. V shed 10 bases, J shed 6 bases, and the junction held 8 bases outside the gene matches. Germline V gene sequence: CDR1 MNHNS, CDR2 SASEGT. CDR3 loop: CATATSGGVGNEQFF. DNA for the CDR3: TGTGCCACCGCGACTAGCGGGGGGGTAGGCAATGAGCAGTTCTTC.

This clonotype turned up a few times. The chain uses TRBV11-2 and TRBJ2-7; possible D gene TRBD1, 6 bases. CDR1 is SGHAT, CDR2 FQNNGV, per germline. V lost 2 bases and J lost 0, with 11 bases in between. This CDR3 comprises 15 residues. CDR3 bases: TGTGCCAGCAGCTTACAGGGGTTAAGCTCCTACGAGCAGTACTTC. This sequence encodes CASSLQGLSSYEQYF.

CDR3 amino acids: CASSQDEVTENTEAFF. CDR3 bases: TGCGCCAGCAGCCAAGACGAGGTAACAGAGAACACTGAAGCTTTCTTT. The chain recombines TRBV4-3 with TRBJ1-1, with no clear D. The germline V gene has CDR1 LGHNA and CDR2 YSLEER. Trimming removed 0 bases at V and 1 base at J, with 12 bases between. The CDR3 runs 16 residues.

The chain has TRBV29-1 and TRBJ2-7; tentatively, D is TRBD2 (7 bases). This CDR3 contains 12 residues. CDR1 is SQVTM, CDR2 ANQGSEA, per germline. Trimming took off 6 bases at V and 2 bases at J, with 11 bases between the two ends. The DNA of the CDR3 is TGCAGCGTGGGGGGGGCGGCCTACGAGCAGTACTTC. Translation: CSVGGAAYEQYF.